Following are 19 T cell receptor beta chains from one sample sequenced in a study of cytomegalovirus exposure and HLA in healthy donors listed by TCRdb under 2017. Library prep was done by the immunoSEQ multiplex PCR assay. A mixture of 60 forward primers for TCR Vbeta segments and 13 reverse primers for TCR Jbeta segments was used in the multiplex PCR. This immuneACCESS table, as held by TCRdb, lists in-frame sequences with V and J called but not all clones. Of the missing ones, under half trace to an unresolved V gene in checked studies; the others have no known cause. The sample table records about 160,000 clones; over 75% of these occur just once. The biggest ten clones account for 1.5% to 2% of the sample. Sequenced sample: PBMCs. These TCRs come from a woman younger than 45 in good health and CMV-seronegative.

The CDR3 spells CASSLPAGQGLNQPQHF. CDR3 coding DNA: TGTGCCAGCAGTTTACCAGCTGGACAGGGATTAAATCAGCCCCAGCATTTT. The chain has TRBV28 and TRBJ1-5; 8 bases line up with TRBD1. The ends lost 2 bases at V and 4 bases at J; junction bases unmatched: 10. Germline lookup yields CDR1 MDHEN and CDR2 SYDVKM. The CDR3 loop spans 17 amino acids.

This rearrangement joins TRBV11-1 to TRBJ2-5, with unresolved D. CDR3 length: 14 amino acids. Germline V gives CDR1 SGHAT, CDR2 FQDESV (reference sequence). Trimming shortened V by 3 bases and J by 1 base, and 9 bases separated the two germline ends. This CDR3 is CASSFYSLQETQYF. CDR3 bases: TGTGCCAGCAGCTTTTACAGCCTCCAAGAGACCCAGTACTTC.

This clone showed up just once. The chain couples TRBV10-3 to TRBJ1-2; TRBD1 aligns across 9 bases. V gave up 6 bases and J gave up 1 base; unmatched junction bases: 9. This CDR3 contains 16 residues. Germline CDR1 is ENHRY and CDR2 is SYGVKD. This CDR3 is CAIRPSTGGYNYGYTF. CDR3 bases: TGTGCCATCAGGCCATCGACAGGGGGATATAACTATGGCTACACCTTC.

This sequence joins TRBV27 and TRBJ1-2; possibly TRBD1 for D (5 bases). The CDR3 is 14 amino acids. V was pared by 0 bases and J by 4 bases, with 9 bases between. Germline V gene lookup returns CDR1 MNHEY and CDR2 SMNVEV (reference sequence). This CDR3 reads CASSLSAGVYGYTF. The CDR3 DNA is TGTGCCAGCAGTTTATCAGCGGGGGTCTATGGCTACACCTTC.

The CDR3: CASSQDRQNYGYTF. Written as DNA, the CDR3 is TGCGCCAGCAGCCAAGATCGCCAGAACTATGGCTACACCTTC. The gene calls are TRBV4-1 and TRBJ1-2; no clear D. V lost 0 bases and J lost 2, with 7 bases in between. From germline, CDR1 is MGHRA and CDR2 YSYEKL. This CDR3 spans 14 amino acids.

The rearrangement links TRBV28 to TRBJ2-5; TRBD1 aligns across 8 bases. The J call could be wrong; TRBJ2-7 is a better fit for the DNA end. CDR1 and CDR2 (germline): MDHEN, SYDVKM. This CDR3 has 15 amino acids. CDR3 in amino acids: CASSLSGGPLYEQYF. CDR3 sequence (DNA): TGTGCCAGCAGTTTGTCAGGGGGCCCTCTCTACGAGCAGTACTTC.

V is TRBV6-5 and J is TRBJ1-3; D is unclear. The germline V and J ends were trimmed by 5 bases and 0 bases, with 8 bases remaining between them. This CDR3 is built from 14 residues. The germline V gene has CDR1 MNHEY and CDR2 SVGAGI. The CDR3 protein is CASSQQSSGNTIYF. Written as DNA, the CDR3 is TGTGCCAGCAGTCAACAAAGCTCTGGAAACACCATATATTTT.

The chain couples TRBV9 to TRBJ2-7; 10 bases are a match to TRBD1. The CDR3 loop spans 16 amino acids. Unmatched junction bases numbered 12, after V lost 4 bases and J lost 5 bases. Germline V gene lookup returns CDR1 SGDLS and CDR2 YYNGEE. This CDR3 is CASSPFSGTGVHEQYF. CDR3 bases: TGTGCCAGCAGCCCTTTCTCCGGGACAGGGGTCCACGAGCAGTACTTC. Drawing the rest from reference TRBV9 and TRBJ2-7, the complete variable domain is DSGVTQTPKHLITATGQRVTLRCSPRSGDLSVYWYQQSLDQGLQFLIQYYNGEERAKGNILERFSAQQFPDLHSELNLSSLELGDSALYFCASSPFSGTGVHEQYFGPGTRLTVT.

The V gene is TRBV5-4, the J gene TRBJ2-1, with 8 bases aligning to TRBD2. This CDR3 contains 15 residues. Germline V gives CDR1 SGHNT, CDR2 YYREEE (reference sequence). Trimming at V came to 0 bases and at J to 8 bases, leaving 7 bases not matched to a gene. The CDR3 sequence is CASSLVTGGWDEQFF. The CDR3 nucleotides read TGTGCCAGCAGCTTGGTTACGGGAGGGTGGGATGAGCAGTTCTTC.

This chain links TRBV10-1 with TRBJ2-1; tentative D call: TRBD1 (6 bases). The germline gives CDR1 WNHNN, CDR2 SYGVQD (reference sequence). This CDR3 comprises 17 residues. Trimming shortened V by 0 bases and J by 5 bases, and 17 bases separated the two germline ends. The CDR3 sequence: CASSESLGRGVNNEQFF. The CDR3 nucleotides are TGCGCCAGCAGTGAGTCATTAGGCAGGGGAGTTAACAATGAGCAGTTCTTC.

The chain combines TRBV6-5 with TRBJ2-7; 9 nucleotides line up with TRBD2. V trimming: 5 bases; J trimming: 3 bases; junction bases outside the gene matches: 8. This CDR3 comprises 15 residues. Germline CDR1 is MNHEY and CDR2 is SVGAGI. The CDR3 sequence is CASSARLADLYEQYF. CDR3 DNA: TGTGCCAGCAGTGCGCGACTAGCGGATCTCTACGAGCAGTACTTC.

V usage is TRBV15 and J usage is TRBJ2-1; 12 bases are a match to TRBD2. The CDR3 length is 16 residues. The V gene's germline CDR1 is LNHNV and CDR2 YYDKDF (reference sequence). The trim removed 6 bases at V and 2 bases at J, leaving 5 bases unmatched. CDR3: CATSRLAGATYNEQFF. The CDR3 region has the DNA TGTGCCACCAGTCGACTAGCGGGAGCTACCTACAATGAGCAGTTCTTC.

This clone has only one observation. V and J are TRBV9 and TRBJ2-6, with 8 bases identical to TRBD1. The germline CDR1 and CDR2 sequences are SGDLS and YYNGEE. This CDR3 contains 18 residues. Unmatched junction bases numbered 5, after V lost 0 bases and J lost 0 bases. As DNA, the CDR3 is TGTGCCAGCAGCGTAGGCGGACAGGGACTCTCTGGGGCCAACGTCCTGACTTTC. It yields the protein CASSVGGQGLSGANVLTF.

The chain recombines TRBV20-1 with TRBJ2-3; D is undetermined. Germline values: CDR1 DFQATT, CDR2 SNEGSKA (reference sequence). The V end lost 4 bases, the J end lost 4 bases, and 3 bases lay between the germline ends. This CDR3 is 10 amino acids long. CDR3 in amino acids: CSATADTQYF. CDR3 nucleotides: TGCAGTGCTACCGCAGATACGCAGTATTTT.

This clone was observed once. This chain connects TRBV15 to TRBJ1-5; D not resolved. V was pared by 0 bases and J by 1 base, with 10 bases between. Germline assignment: CDR1 LNHNV and CDR2 YYDKDF (reference sequence). The CDR3 has 16 amino acids. CDR3 nucleotide sequence: TGTGCCACCAGCAGAGATCGGAGGAGAAGCAATCAGCCCCAGCATTTT. As protein: CATSRDRRRSNQPQHF.

The CDR3 spells CASSPFGHSDTQYF. The CDR3 DNA is TGTGCCAGCAGTCCCTTCGGACATTCAGATACGCAGTATTTT. The chain links TRBV28 to TRBJ2-3, with D perhaps TRBD1 (5 bases). The germline CDR1 and CDR2 sequences are MDHEN and SYDVKM. Trimming took 5 bases from V and 4 from J, leaving 13 bases between them. The CDR3 runs 14 residues. The entire variable domain, with the rest obtained from reference TRBV28 and TRBJ2-3, is as follows: DVKVTQSSRYLVKRTGEKVFLECVQDMDHENMFWYRQDPGLGLRLIYFSYDVKMKEKGDIPEGYSVSREKKERFSLILESASTNQTSMYLCASSPFGHSDTQYFGPGTRLTVL.

This clone was counted between two and nine times. The chain links TRBV30 to TRBJ2-7, with D possibly matching TRBD2 (6 bases). V was pared by 7 bases and J by 5 bases, with 18 bases between. CDR1 and CDR2 from the germline V gene are GTSNPN and SVGIG (reference sequence). This CDR3 region has 13 residues. CDR3 in DNA: TGTGCCTCGGAGTCCCTCCCTAGCGACGAGCAGTACTTC. It yields the protein CASESLPSDEQYF.

The count of this clone is one. The chain carries TRBV7-2 and TRBJ1-5, with TRBD1 matching over 12 bases. CDR1 and CDR2 from the germline V gene are SGHTA and FQGNSA. There are 16 residues in the CDR3. V gave up 5 bases and J gave up 9 bases; unmatched junction bases: 11. Here the CDR3 DNA reads TGTGCCAGCAGCGCGCCGGGACAGGGGGCGTTGGGGCCCCAGCATTTT. It encodes CASSAPGQGALGPQHF.

This clone appeared a single time. The chain is built from TRBV5-1 and TRBJ2-2, with D unclear. Between the trimmed V and J ends, which lost 6 bases and 2 bases, there was a span of 17 bases. The CDR3 spans 16 residues. The germline CDR1 and CDR2 sequences are SGHRS and YFSETQ. This CDR3 reads CASTPEQSSNTGELFF. The CDR3 coding sequence is TGCGCCAGCACCCCCGAACAGAGTTCCAACACCGGGGAGCTGTTTTTT. Drawing the rest from reference TRBV5-1 and TRBJ2-2, the complete variable domain is KAGVTQTPRYLIKTRGQQVTLSCSPISGHRSVSWYQQTPGQGLQFLFEYFSETQRNKGNFPGRFSGRQFSNSRSEMNVSTLELGDSALYLCASTPEQSSNTGELFFGEGSRLTVL.